This entry features one T cell receptor (beta chain) sequence. The antigen is unknown. The sample belongs to a study of monozygotic twins with inflammatory bowel disease. Notes on the study in general: T cell subtypes were not distinguishable in this analysis. Heterogeneous immunosuppressive treatment regimens may have introduced variability into patient repertoires.

CDR1 and CDR2 (germline): SEHNR, FQNEAQ (reference sequence). CDR3 length equals 17 residues. Total RNA amounting to about 3,600 ng went into each TCR library. TCRdb reprocessed the 5' RACE reads; each CDR3 protein has one entry and no DNA is given. The sample table sets out 200,000 to 250,000 distinct CDR3 sequences. The receptor comes from a human donor with ulcerative colitis or Crohn's disease, or a healthy co-twin of an affected twin (not recorded which). Sequencing input: blood. This rearrangement joins TRBV7-9 to TRBJ1-1; TCRdb's assignment of TRBD1 cannot be checked, as there is no DNA. CDR3 protein: CASSLTRTGGSMTEAFF.